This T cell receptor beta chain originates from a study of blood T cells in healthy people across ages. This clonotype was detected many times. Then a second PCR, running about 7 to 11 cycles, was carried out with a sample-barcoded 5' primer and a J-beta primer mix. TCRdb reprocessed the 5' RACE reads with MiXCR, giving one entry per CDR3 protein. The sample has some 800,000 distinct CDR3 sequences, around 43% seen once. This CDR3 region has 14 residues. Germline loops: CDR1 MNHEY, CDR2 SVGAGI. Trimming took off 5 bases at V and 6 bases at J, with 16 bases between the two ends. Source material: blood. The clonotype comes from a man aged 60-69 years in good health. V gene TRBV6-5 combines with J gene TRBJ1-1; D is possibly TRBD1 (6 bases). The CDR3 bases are TGTGCCAGCAGTACCAGGGGTAAAGAATCTGAAGCTTTCTTT. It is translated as CASSTRGKESEAFF.